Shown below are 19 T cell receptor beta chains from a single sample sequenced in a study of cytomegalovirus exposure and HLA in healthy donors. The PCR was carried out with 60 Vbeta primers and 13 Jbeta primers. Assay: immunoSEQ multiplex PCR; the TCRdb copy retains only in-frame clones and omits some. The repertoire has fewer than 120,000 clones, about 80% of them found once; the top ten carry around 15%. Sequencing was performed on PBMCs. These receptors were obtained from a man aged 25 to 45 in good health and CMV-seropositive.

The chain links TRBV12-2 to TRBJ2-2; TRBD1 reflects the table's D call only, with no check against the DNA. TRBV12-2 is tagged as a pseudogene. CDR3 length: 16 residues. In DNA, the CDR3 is TGTGCAAGTCGCCCAGGGACAGGGGGCATGGGCGGGGAGCTGTTTTTT. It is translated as CASRPGTGGMGGELFF.

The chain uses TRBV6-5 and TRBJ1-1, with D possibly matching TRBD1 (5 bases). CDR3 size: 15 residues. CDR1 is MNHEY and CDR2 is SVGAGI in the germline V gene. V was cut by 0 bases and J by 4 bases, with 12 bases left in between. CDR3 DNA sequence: TGTGCCAGCAGTTACTCCAGGGTTCGAGGCACTGAAGCTTTCTTT. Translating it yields CASSYSRVRGTEAFF.

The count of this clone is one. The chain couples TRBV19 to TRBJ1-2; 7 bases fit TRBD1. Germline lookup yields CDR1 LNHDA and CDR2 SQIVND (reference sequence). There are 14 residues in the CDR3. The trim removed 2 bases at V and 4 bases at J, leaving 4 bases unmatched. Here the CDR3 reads CASSIMEGAYGYTF. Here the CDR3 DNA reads TGTGCCAGTAGTATAATGGAGGGGGCCTATGGCTACACCTTC.

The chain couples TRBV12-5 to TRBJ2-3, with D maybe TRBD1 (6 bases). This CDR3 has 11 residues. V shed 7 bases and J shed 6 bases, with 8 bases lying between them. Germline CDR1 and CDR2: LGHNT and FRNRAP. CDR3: CASAQGDTQYF. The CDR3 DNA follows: TGTGCTAGTGCCCAGGGGGATACGCAGTATTTT.

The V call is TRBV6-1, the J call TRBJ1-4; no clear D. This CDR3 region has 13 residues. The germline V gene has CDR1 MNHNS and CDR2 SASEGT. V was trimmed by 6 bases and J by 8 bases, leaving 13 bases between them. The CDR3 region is CASRAGGSEKLFF. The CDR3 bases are TGTGCCAGCAGAGCCGGTGGGAGCGAAAAACTGTTTTTT.

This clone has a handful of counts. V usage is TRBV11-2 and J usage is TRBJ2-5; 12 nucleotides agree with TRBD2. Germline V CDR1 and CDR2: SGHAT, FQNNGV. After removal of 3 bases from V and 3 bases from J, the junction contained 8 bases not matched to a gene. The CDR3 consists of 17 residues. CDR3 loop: CASSLGLAGGPEETQYF. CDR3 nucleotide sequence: TGTGCCAGCAGCTTGGGGCTAGCGGGGGGGCCCGAAGAGACCCAGTACTTC.

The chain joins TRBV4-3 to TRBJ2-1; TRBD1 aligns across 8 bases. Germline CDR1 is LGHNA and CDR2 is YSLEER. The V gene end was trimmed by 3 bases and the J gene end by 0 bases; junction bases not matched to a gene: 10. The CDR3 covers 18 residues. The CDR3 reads CASSHARGTGSSYNEQFF. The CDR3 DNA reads TGCGCCAGCAGCCATGCCCGAGGGACAGGTAGCTCCTACAATGAGCAGTTCTTC.

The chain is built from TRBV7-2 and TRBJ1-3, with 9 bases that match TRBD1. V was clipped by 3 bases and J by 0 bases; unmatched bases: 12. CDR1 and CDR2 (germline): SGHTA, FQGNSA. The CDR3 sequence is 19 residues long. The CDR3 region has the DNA TGTGCCAGCAGCTTGGCCGGGACAGGGACCCTCGGCTCTGGAAACACCATATATTTT. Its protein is CASSLAGTGTLGSGNTIYF. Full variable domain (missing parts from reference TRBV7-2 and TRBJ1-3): GAGVSQSPSNKVTEKGKDVELRCDPISGHTALYWYRQSLGQGLEFLIYFQGNSAPDKSGLPSDRFSAERTGGSVSTLTIQRTQQEDSAVYLCASSLAGTGTLGSGNTIYFGEGSWLTVV.

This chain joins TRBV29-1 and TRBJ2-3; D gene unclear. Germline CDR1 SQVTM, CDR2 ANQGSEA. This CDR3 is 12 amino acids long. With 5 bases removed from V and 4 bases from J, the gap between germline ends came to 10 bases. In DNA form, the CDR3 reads TGCAGCGTTACGGAGAACGCAGATACGCAGTATTTT. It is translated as CSVTENADTQYF.

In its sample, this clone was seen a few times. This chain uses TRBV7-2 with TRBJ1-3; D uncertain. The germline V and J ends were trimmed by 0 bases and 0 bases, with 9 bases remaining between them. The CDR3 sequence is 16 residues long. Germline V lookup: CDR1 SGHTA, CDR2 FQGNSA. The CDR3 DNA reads TGTGCCAGCAGCTTAGCGGCCAGTCGCTCTGGAAACACCATATATTTT. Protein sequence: CASSLAASRSGNTIYF.

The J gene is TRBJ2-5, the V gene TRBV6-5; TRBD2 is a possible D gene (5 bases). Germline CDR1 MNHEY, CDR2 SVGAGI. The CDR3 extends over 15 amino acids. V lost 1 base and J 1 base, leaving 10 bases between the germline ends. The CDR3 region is CASSYFVEAQETQYF. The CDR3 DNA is TGTGCCAGCAGTTACTTCGTGGAGGCCCAAGAGACCCAGTACTTC.

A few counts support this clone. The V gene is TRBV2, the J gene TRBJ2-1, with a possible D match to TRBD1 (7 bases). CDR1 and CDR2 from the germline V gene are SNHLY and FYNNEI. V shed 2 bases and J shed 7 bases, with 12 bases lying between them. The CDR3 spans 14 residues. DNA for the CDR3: TGTGCCAGCAGTGAACAGGGGGGCAGAAATGAGCAGTTCTTC. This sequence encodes CASSEQGGRNEQFF.

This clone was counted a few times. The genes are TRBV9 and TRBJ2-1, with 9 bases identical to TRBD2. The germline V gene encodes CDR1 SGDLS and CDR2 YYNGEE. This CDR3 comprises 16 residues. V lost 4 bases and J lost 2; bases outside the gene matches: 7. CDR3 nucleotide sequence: TGTGCCAGCAGCCCCAGGGCTAGCGGGGCCTACAATGAGCAGTTCTTC. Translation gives CASSPRASGAYNEQFF.

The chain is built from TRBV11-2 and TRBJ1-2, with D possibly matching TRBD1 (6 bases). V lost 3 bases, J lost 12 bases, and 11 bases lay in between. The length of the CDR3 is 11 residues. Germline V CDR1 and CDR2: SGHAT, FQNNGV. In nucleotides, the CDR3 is TGTGCCAGCAGCTTGGGATGGACAGACACCTTC. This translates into CASSLGWTDTF.

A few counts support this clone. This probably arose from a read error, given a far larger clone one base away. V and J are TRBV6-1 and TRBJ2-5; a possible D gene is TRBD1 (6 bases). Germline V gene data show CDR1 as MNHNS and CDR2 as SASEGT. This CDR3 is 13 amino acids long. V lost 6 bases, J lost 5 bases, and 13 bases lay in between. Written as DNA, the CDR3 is TGTGCCAGCAGAGCAGGGGCCTTTGAGACCCAGTACTTC. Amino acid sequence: CASRAGAFETQYF.

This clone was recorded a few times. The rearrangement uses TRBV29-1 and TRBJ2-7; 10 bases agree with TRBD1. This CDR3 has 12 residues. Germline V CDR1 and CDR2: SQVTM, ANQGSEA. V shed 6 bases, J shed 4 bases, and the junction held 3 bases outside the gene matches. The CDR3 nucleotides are TGCAGCGTAGCGGGACAGGGGTACGAGCAGTACTTC. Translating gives CSVAGQGYEQYF.

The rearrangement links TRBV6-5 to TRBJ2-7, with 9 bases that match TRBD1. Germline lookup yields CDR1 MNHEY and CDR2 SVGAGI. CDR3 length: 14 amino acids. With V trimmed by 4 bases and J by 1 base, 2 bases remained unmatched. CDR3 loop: CASSFGTGSYEQYF. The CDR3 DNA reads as TGTGCCAGCAGTTTCGGGACAGGGTCCTACGAGCAGTACTTC.

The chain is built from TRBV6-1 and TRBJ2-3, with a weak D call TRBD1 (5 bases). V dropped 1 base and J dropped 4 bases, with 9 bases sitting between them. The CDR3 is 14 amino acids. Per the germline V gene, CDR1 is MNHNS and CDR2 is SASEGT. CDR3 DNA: TGTGCCAGCAGTGAAGTGGGGCGCGCAGATACGCAGTATTTT. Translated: CASSEVGRADTQYF.

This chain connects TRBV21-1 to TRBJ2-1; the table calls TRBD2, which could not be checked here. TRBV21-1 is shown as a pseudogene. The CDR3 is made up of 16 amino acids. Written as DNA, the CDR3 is TGTGCCAGCAGCAAAGGTGGGGCGGGGGTTAACAATGAGCAGTTCTTC. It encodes CASSKGGAGVNNEQFF.